This section outlines one T cell receptor (beta chain) sequence together with its context. The antigen remains undetermined. The data were obtained in a study of T-cell memory formation after mild COVID-19. Each CDR3 protein is one row after TCRdb ran MiXCR on the 5' RACE reads. The sample carries about 130,000 distinct CDR3 sequences, roughly 15% recorded once. Broader study findings: Nothing confirmed that second-wave clones peaking on day 37 were specific for SARS-CoV-2. The finding that pre-infection memory included some responding clones suggested that cross-reactive memory joined. While clones contracting from day 15 to 85 were balanced between CD4 and CD8, later expanders leaned CD4+.

CDR1 and CDR2 (germline): SGHVS, FNYEAQ. The CDR3 spans 12 residues. V gave up 5 bases and J gave up 4 bases, with 6 bases separating them. The TCR originated in an adult woman who had mild COVID-19 (a few samples of this study predate the infection). Cell type and time point are not known. The sample consisted of PBMCs or a T cell subset sorted from them (not recorded which). V is TRBV7-6 and J is TRBJ1-3, with D uncertain. The CDR3 loop is CASSLGGNTIYF. In DNA, the CDR3 is TGTGCCAGCAGCCTAGGGGGAAACACCATATATTTT.